These 21 T cell receptor beta chains were all obtained from the same sample, sequenced in a study of human T cells and chemical hapten exposure. TCRdb re-analysed the RACE reads in MiXCR, keeping a single row per CDR3 protein. The table includes about 110,000 distinct CDR3 sequences, more than 10% detected once. Time point in this sample: pre-sensitization, week 0. The treatment denotes: therapeutic diphenylcyclopropenone sensitization with weekly scalp DPC. Source: whole blood, taken in connection with sensitization to the hapten diphenylcyclopropenone (DPC). The receptors shown here come from a woman in her forties or fifties with alopecia areata. Some clones in this sample may be carry-over from other donors' samples.

This clonotype was observed at least ten times. CDR3 in amino acids: CAGRWGTDNGYTF. CDR3 DNA sequence: TGTGCAGGGAGATGGGGGACTGACAATGGCTACACCTTC. The chain carries TRBV2 and TRBJ1-2, with D perhaps TRBD1 (5 bases). This CDR3 has 13 amino acids. Germline V lookup: CDR1 SNHLY, CDR2 FYNNEI.

This clonotype has a count of ten or more. In DNA form, the CDR3 reads TGTGCCAGCAGCGGATGGATGTGGGAGCGGGATACGCAGTATTTT. Amino acids: CASSGWMWERDTQYF. This chain connects TRBV11-2 to TRBJ2-3; TRBD2 is a possible D gene (5 bases). The CDR3 covers 15 residues. The germline V gene has CDR1 SGHAT and CDR2 FQNNGV. V was clipped by 5 bases and J by 6 bases, with 18 bases between them.

In its sample, this clonotype was seen a few times. This rearrangement joins TRBV6-2 or TRBV6-3 to TRBJ1-1, with 7 bases aligning to TRBD1. Germline V CDR1 and CDR2: MNHEY, SVGEGT. The CDR3 runs to 13 residues. V trimming: 7 bases; J trimming: 7 bases; junction bases outside the gene matches: 9. CDR3 region: CASKTGVMSEAFF. The CDR3 DNA sequence: TGTGCCAGCAAAACAGGGGTAATGAGTGAAGCTTTCTTT.

This clonotype was recorded many times. The chain combines TRBV6-5 with TRBJ1-4; D unresolved. Between the trimmed V and J ends, which lost 10 bases and 1 base, there was a span of 13 bases. There are 14 residues in the CDR3. The germline V gene encodes CDR1 MNHEY and CDR2 SVGAGI. The CDR3 DNA follows: TGTGCCACCCAGGACGGACGAACTAATGAAAAACTGTTTTTT. Its protein product is CATQDGRTNEKLFF.

There are many counts of this clonotype. The genes are TRBV6-6 and TRBJ1-2; no clear D gene. CDR3 size: 13 residues. Trimming took off 6 bases at V and 7 bases at J, with 15 bases between the two ends. CDR1 MNHNY and CDR2 SVGAGI come from the germline V gene (reference sequence). CDR3 region: CASRPDQASGYTF. The CDR3 DNA reads as TGTGCCAGCAGACCGGACCAGGCAAGTGGCTACACCTTC.

V is TRBV4-3 and J is TRBJ1-1; perhaps TRBD1 as D (6 bases). Per germline, CDR1 LGHNA and CDR2 YSLEER. V was trimmed by 4 bases and J by 2 bases, leaving 17 bases between them. The CDR3 runs to 16 residues. CDR3 coding DNA: TGCGCCAGCAGCCGCAAGGTCCGTGGGGGCAACACTGAAGCTTTCTTT. Translated, it gives CASSRKVRGGNTEAFF.

This clonotype appeared many times. V and J are TRBV20-1 and TRBJ1-6, with a possible D match to TRBD1 (5 bases). CDR1 is DFQATT and CDR2 is SNEGSKA in the germline V gene (reference sequence). V lost 0 bases to trimming and J lost 5 bases, with 11 bases between them. The CDR3 runs 15 residues. Here the CDR3 DNA reads TGCAGTGCTAGAGACAGGGCGTCTCATAATTCACCCCTCCACTTT. Translating it yields CSARDRASHNSPLHF.

This clonotype was seen more than once but under ten times. The V call is TRBV20-1, the J call TRBJ1-1; D is uncertain. Germline assignment: CDR1 DFQATT and CDR2 SNEGSKA (reference sequence). The ends were cut back, 5 bases at V and 6 bases at J, with 7 bases in the middle. This CDR3 contains 10 residues. The CDR3 region has the DNA TGCAGTGCTTCCCGCCCTGAAGCTTTCTTT. It translates to CSASRPEAFF.

This clonotype was seen ten or more times. This chain uses TRBV14 with TRBJ2-7; D unclear. Per germline, CDR1 SGHDN and CDR2 FVKESK. The CDR3 extends over 18 amino acids. V was cut by 1 base and J by 3 bases, with 22 bases left in between. As DNA, the CDR3 is TGTGCCAGCAGCCAAGGCCCCCCTCCGGGCCCTCTGTTCTACGAGCAGTACTTC. It codes for CASSQGPPPGPLFYEQYF.

This clonotype was counted only a few times. V is TRBV10-3 and J is TRBJ2-3; D might be TRBD1 (6 bases). V lost 10 bases, J lost 4 bases, and 15 bases lay in between. Germline V CDR1 and CDR2: ENHRY, SYGVKD. The CDR3 has 13 residues. CDR3 loop: CATRDIGPDTQYF. CDR3 nucleotides: TGTGCCACACGGGACATTGGCCCAGATACGCAGTATTTT.

At least ten counts were recorded for this clonotype. The chain uses TRBV7-8 and TRBJ2-6; TRBD1 agrees at 10 bases. The V gene's germline CDR1 is SGHVS and CDR2 FQNEAQ. V dropped 5 bases and J dropped 0; count of bases not matched to a gene: 4. The CDR3 consists of 17 residues. CDR3 residues: CASSRTGGFSGANVLTF. The CDR3 DNA is TGTGCCAGCAGCCGGACAGGGGGTTTCTCTGGGGCCAACGTCCTGACTTTC.

This clonotype was picked up a small number of times. The genes are TRBV2 and TRBJ2-5; D may be TRBD1 (6 bases). The V and J ends lost 10 bases and 5 bases respectively, with 23 bases between them. CDR1 is SNHLY, CDR2 FYNNEI, per germline. The CDR3 is made up of 15 amino acids. CDR3 sequence reads: CATSQGQGSVETQYF. For the CDR3, the DNA is TGTGCCACCTCCCAGGGGCAGGGGTCGGTGGAGACCCAGTACTTC.

This clonotype showed up many times. V gene TRBV7-9 combines with J gene TRBJ1-1; D not resolved. This CDR3 has 10 amino acids. V was shortened by 8 bases and J by 5 bases, with 6 bases between the two germline ends. Germline V gives CDR1 SEHNR, CDR2 FQNEAQ (reference sequence). CDR3: CASSGTEAFF. CDR3 DNA: TGTGCCAGCTCAGGTACTGAAGCTTTCTTT.

This clonotype was seen repeatedly, ten times or more. The rearrangement links TRBV5-1 to TRBJ2-1; 8 nucleotides match TRBD2. There are 16 residues in the CDR3. The J segment lost 1 base and the V segment lost 4 bases, leaving 7 bases of the junction unmatched. Per germline, CDR1 SGHRS and CDR2 YFSETQ. CDR3 DNA: TGCGCCAGCAGCCCGGGGGGGAGCGGTTCCTACAATGAGCAGTTCTTC. Protein product: CASSPGGSGSYNEQFF.

This clonotype was counted between two and nine times. The rearrangement joins TRBV3-1 to TRBJ2-5; D perhaps matches TRBD2 (5 bases). The CDR3 extends over 17 amino acids. The V end was cut by 4 bases, the J end by 4 bases, with 22 bases between. Germline V gene data show CDR1 as LGHDT and CDR2 as YNNKEL (reference sequence). The CDR3 region has the DNA TGTGCCAGCAGCCCACCCTTGCGCAGAGGACTGGGAGAGACCCAGTACTTC. It translates to CASSPPLRRGLGETQYF.

This clonotype was seen repeatedly, ten times or more. This rearrangement joins TRBV5-6 to TRBJ2-7; unclear D gene. The CDR3 sequence is 14 residues long. Germline values: CDR1 SGHDT, CDR2 YYEEEE. V was shortened by 0 bases and J by 0 bases, with 7 bases between the two germline ends. In DNA form, the CDR3 reads TGTGCCAGCAGCTTGGGCCCCAGCTCCTACGAGCAGTACTTC. This codes for CASSLGPSSYEQYF.

This clonotype was seen many times. This sequence joins TRBV6-5 and TRBJ2-7; 7 nucleotides agree with TRBD1. Germline V CDR1 and CDR2: MNHEY, SVGAGI. With V trimmed by 2 bases and J by 7 bases, 5 bases remained unmatched. This CDR3 is built from 13 residues. This CDR3 is CASSYDRVGEQYF. The CDR3 DNA sequence: TGTGCCAGCAGTTACGACAGGGTGGGGGAGCAGTACTTC.

This clonotype was seen at least ten times. CDR3 DNA: TGTGCCAGCAGCCCGACCGGGCATAGAGAGACCCAGTACTTC. The encoded protein is CASSPTGHRETQYF. V gene TRBV7-6 combines with J gene TRBJ2-5, with D hard to call. The CDR3 covers 14 residues. Germline V gives CDR1 SGHVS, CDR2 FNYEAQ. V was shortened by 5 bases and J by 4 bases, with 14 bases between the two germline ends. The full variable domain, with the rest looked up from reference TRBV7-6 and TRBJ2-5, is GAGVSQSPRYKVTKRGQDVALRCDPISGHVSLYWYRQALGQGPEFLTYFNYEAQQDKSGLPNDRFSAERPEGSISTLTIQRTEQRDSAMYRCASSPTGHRETQYFGPGTRLLVL.

This clonotype was seen only a few times. V is TRBV3-1 and J is TRBJ1-4, with D unclear. The germline gives CDR1 LGHDT, CDR2 YNNKEL (reference sequence). V lost 4 bases, J lost 0 bases, and 6 bases lay in between. This CDR3 spans 14 amino acids. The CDR3 DNA follows: TGTGCCAGCAGCCCCTCTGCAACTAATGAAAAACTGTTTTTT. Amino acids: CASSPSATNEKLFF.

This chain links TRBV6-4 with TRBJ1-1; possibly TRBD1 for D (5 bases). The CDR3 runs to 13 residues. V shed 3 bases and J shed 0 bases, with 5 bases lying between them. The V gene's germline CDR1 is MRHNA and CDR2 SNTAGT. The DNA of the CDR3 is TGTGCCAGCAGTGAGGGGGTGAACACTGAAGCTTTCTTT. Protein product: CASSEGVNTEAFF.

The chain has TRBV18 and TRBJ1-2; 7 nucleotides align to TRBD1. V gave up 3 bases and J gave up 7 bases; unmatched junction bases: 8. CDR1 is KGHSH and CDR2 is LQKENI in the germline V gene. CDR3 size: 14 residues. CDR3 amino acids: CASSPSTGQVGYTF. The CDR3 region has the DNA TGTGCCAGCTCACCCTCGACAGGGCAGGTTGGCTACACCTTC.